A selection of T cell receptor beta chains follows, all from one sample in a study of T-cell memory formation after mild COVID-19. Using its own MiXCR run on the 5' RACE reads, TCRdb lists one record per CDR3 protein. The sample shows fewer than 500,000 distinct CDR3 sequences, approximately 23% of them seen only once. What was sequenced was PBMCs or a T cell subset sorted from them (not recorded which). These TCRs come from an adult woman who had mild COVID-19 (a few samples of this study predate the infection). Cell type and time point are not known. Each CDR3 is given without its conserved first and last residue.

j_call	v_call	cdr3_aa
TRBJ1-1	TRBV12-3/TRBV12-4	ASKKNTEAF
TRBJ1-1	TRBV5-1	ASSAATGLNTEAF
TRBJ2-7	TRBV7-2	ASSLTGLEQY
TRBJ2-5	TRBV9	ASSVASGSHQETQY
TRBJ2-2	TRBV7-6	ASSLRGGTGELF
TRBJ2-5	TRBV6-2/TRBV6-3	ASSYLETKETQY
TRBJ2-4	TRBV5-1	ASKGNWGTTKNIQY
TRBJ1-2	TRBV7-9	ASEDRRLVYGYT
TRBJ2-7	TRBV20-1	SALRGSGQNMEY
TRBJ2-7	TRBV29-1	SVESPASYEQY
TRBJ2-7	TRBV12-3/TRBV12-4	ASSFGRGPISYEQY
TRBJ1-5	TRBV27	ASSFNSAEQPQH
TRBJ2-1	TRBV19	ATRRARAYGNEQF
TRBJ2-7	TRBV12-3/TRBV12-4	ASSTSGRAYEQY
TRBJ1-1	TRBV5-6	ASSLAWGTGMNTEAF
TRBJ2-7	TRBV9	ASSVDLAGGVYEQY
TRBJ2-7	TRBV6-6	ASSYSEVVLEQY
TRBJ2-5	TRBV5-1	ASSLTGRETQY
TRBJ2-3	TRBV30	AWSGWRSDTQY
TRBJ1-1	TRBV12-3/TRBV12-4	ASSFWETEAF
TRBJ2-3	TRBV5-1	ASSLGLAGASTDTQY
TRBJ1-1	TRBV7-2	ASSGTGRTEAF